This T cell receptor (beta chain) was captured in a study of cytomegalovirus exposure and HLA in healthy donors. Overall study context: In an early release, HLA-typed donors contributed tens of millions of unique TCR sequences. Study-level results: A missense variant in DCLRE1C was later tied to TCR beta V- and J-gene trimming. In an earlier analysis, productive rearrangement rates for most beta V segments clustered near 87% or 30%.

Trimming removed 6 bases at V and 6 bases at J, with 12 bases between. Germline lookup yields CDR1 SGHRS and CDR2 YFSETQ. The CDR3 has 13 amino acids. Points on this clone: Its specificity is not known.

The PCR ran on 60 Vbeta and 13 Jbeta primers. Per the authors' pipeline: An analysis that came later counted 60 million to 80 million unique TCR beta chains, 10 million to 12 million shared. TCRdb's table, derived via immunoSEQ multiplex PCR, lists solely in-frame clones and lacks some. V, J and clone size were drawn from that table, and D and trimming were deduced from the DNA. The data contain around 150,000 clones, about 68% of them seen just once; the ten biggest clones take up over 1.5%. The chain employs TRBV5-1 and TRBJ2-2; no definite D call. This receptor was taken from a human donor in good health. The sample taken for sequencing was PBMCs. The chain's CDR3 is CASTPLAAGELFF. DNA of the CDR3: TGCGCCAGCACCCCCCTTGCGGCCGGGGAGCTGTTTTTT. Using reference TRBV5-1 and TRBJ2-2 for the parts outside the CDR3, the full variable domain is KAGVTQTPRYLIKTRGQQVTLSCSPISGHRSVSWYQQTPGQGLQFLFEYFSETQRNKGNFPGRFSGRQFSNSRSEMNVSTLELGDSALYLCASTPLAAGELFFGEGSRLTVL.